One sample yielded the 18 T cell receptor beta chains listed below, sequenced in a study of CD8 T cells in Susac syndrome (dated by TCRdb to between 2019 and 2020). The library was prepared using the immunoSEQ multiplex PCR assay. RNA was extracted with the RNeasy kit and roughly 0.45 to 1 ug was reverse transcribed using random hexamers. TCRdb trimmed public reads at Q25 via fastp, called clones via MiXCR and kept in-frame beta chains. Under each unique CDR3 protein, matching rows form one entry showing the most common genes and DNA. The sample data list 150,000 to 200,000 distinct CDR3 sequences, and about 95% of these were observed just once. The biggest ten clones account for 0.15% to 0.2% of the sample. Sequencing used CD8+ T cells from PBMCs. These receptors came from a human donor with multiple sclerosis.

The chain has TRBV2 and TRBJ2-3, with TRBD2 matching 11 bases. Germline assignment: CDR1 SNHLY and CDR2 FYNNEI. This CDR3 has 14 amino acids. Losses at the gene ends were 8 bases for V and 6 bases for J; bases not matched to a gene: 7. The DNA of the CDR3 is TGTGCCAGCCCGAGACTAGCGGGATCGGATACGCAGTATTTT. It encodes CASPRLAGSDTQYF.

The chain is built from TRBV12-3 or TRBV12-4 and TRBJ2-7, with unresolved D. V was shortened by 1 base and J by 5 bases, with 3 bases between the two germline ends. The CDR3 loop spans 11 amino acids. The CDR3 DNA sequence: TGTGCCAGCAGTTTAGGCCACGAGCAGTACTTC. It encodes CASSLGHEQYF.

The CDR3 nucleotides read TGCAGTGCTCTAGGACAAGACTACGAGCAGTACTTC. Translation: CSALGQDYEQYF. The V and J genes are TRBV20-1 and TRBJ2-7; D is possibly TRBD1 (5 bases). CDR1 and CDR2 from the germline V gene are DFQATT and SNEGSKA (reference sequence). CDR3 length: 12 residues. Between the trimmed V and J ends, which lost 5 bases and 3 bases, there was a span of 11 bases.

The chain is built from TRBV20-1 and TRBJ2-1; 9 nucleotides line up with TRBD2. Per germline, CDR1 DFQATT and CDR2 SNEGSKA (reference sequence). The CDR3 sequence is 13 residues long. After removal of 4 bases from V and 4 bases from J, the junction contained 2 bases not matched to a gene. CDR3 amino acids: CSATSGEYNEQFF. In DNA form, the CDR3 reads TGCAGTGCTACTAGCGGGGAATACAATGAGCAGTTCTTC.

CDR3 in amino acids: CSARDTSNQPQHF. In nucleotides, the CDR3 is TGCAGTGCTAGGGACACTAGCAATCAGCCCCAGCATTTT. The J gene is TRBJ1-5, the V gene TRBV20-1, with a possible D match to TRBD1 (5 bases). The CDR3 totals 13 residues. Germline CDR1 reads DFQATT; CDR2 reads SNEGSKA (reference sequence). V lost 3 bases and J lost 0, with 6 bases in between.

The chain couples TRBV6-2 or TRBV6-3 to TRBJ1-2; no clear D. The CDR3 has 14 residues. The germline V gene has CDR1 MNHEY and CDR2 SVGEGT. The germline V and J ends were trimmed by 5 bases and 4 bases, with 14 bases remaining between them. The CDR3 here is CASSPGRNFYGYTF. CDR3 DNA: TGTGCCAGCAGTCCCGGACGGAACTTCTATGGCTACACCTTC.

The CDR3 loop is CASSPTLYEQYF. In DNA form, the CDR3 reads TGTGCCAGCAGTCCCACCCTATACGAGCAGTACTTC. The gene calls are TRBV28 and TRBJ2-7; no clear D. The germline V and J ends were trimmed by 5 bases and 4 bases, with 9 bases remaining between them. Germline lookup yields CDR1 MDHEN and CDR2 SYDVKM. This CDR3 is 12 amino acids long. Drawing the rest from reference TRBV28 and TRBJ2-7, the complete variable domain is DVKVTQSSRYLVKRTGEKVFLECVQDMDHENMFWYRQDPGLGLRLIYFSYDVKMKEKGDIPEGYSVSREKKERFSLILESASTNQTSMYLCASSPTLYEQYFGPGTRLTVT.

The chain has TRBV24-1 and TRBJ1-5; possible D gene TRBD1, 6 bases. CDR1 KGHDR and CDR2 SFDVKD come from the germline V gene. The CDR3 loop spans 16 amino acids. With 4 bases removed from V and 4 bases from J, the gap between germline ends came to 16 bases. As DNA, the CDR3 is TGTGCCACCAGTGACCAAACAGGGATCAGGAATCAGCCCCAGCATTTT. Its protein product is CATSDQTGIRNQPQHF.

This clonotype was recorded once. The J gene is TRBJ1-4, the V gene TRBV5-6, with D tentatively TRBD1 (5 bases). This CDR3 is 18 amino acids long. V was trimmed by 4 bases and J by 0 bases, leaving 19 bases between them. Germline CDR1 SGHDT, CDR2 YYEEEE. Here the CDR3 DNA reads TGTGCCAGCAGCCTGGGGACGTCAAGTTATGCAACTAATGAAAAACTGTTTTTT. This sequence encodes CASSLGTSSYATNEKLFF.

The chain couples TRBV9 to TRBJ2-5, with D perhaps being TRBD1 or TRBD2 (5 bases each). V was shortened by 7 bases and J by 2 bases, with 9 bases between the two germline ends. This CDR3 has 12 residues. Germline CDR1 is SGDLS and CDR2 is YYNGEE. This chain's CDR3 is CASGDQQETQYF. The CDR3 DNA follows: TGTGCCAGCGGGGACCAACAAGAGACCCAGTACTTC.

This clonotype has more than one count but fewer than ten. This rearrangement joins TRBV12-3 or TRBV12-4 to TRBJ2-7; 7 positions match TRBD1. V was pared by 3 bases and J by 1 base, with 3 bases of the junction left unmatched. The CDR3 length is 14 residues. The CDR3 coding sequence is TGTGCCAGCAGTTTCGGGACAGCTTCCTACGAGCAGTACTTC. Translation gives CASSFGTASYEQYF.

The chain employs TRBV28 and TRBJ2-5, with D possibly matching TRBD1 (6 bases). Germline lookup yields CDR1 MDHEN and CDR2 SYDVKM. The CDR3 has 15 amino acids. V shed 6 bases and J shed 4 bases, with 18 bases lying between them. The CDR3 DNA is TGTGCCAGCAGCTTCCTCCTTACAGGGCCAGAGACCCAGTACTTC. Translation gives CASSFLLTGPETQYF.

CDR3 coding DNA: TGCAGTGCTAAAGGACAGGGGTATAGCACAGATACGCAGTATTTT. Its protein is CSAKGQGYSTDTQYF. This chain joins TRBV20-1 and TRBJ2-3, with 9 bases identical to TRBD1. Germline trimming cut 4 bases from V and 0 bases from J; bases unmatched to any gene: 5. The CDR3 has 15 amino acids. Germline CDR1 DFQATT, CDR2 SNEGSKA (reference sequence).

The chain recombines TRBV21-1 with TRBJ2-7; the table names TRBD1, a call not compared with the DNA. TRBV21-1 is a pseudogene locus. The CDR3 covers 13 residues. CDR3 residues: CASSKGDLRVKCF. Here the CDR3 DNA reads TGTGCCAGCAGCAAAGGGGACCTGAGGGTAAAATGCTTC.

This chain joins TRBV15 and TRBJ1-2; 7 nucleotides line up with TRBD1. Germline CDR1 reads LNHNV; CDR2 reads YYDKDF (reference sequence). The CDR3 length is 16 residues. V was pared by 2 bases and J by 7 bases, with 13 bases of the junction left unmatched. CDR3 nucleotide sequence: TGTGCCACCAGCAGATCTACGACAGGGACACGAAGTGGCTACACCTTC. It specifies CATSRSTTGTRSGYTF.

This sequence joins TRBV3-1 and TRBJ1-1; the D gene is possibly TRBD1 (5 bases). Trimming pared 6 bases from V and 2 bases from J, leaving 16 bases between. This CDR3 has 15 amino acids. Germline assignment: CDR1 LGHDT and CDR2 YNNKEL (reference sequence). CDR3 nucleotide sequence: TGTGCCAGCAGTCAACTAGGGGTGAGCAACACTGAAGCTTTCTTT. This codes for CASSQLGVSNTEAFF.

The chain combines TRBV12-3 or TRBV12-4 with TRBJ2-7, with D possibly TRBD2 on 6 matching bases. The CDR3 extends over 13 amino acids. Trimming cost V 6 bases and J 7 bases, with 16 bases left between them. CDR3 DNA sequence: TGTGCCAGCAGCCCGGAGGGCCGGGGGGAGCAGTACTTC. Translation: CASSPEGRGEQYF.

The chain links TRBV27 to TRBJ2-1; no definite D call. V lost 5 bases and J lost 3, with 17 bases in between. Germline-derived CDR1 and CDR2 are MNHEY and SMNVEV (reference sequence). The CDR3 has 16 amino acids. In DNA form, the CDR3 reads TGTGCCAGCAGTCCCATAGGTCCCAATTACTACAATGAGCAGTTCTTC. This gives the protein CASSPIGPNYYNEQFF.